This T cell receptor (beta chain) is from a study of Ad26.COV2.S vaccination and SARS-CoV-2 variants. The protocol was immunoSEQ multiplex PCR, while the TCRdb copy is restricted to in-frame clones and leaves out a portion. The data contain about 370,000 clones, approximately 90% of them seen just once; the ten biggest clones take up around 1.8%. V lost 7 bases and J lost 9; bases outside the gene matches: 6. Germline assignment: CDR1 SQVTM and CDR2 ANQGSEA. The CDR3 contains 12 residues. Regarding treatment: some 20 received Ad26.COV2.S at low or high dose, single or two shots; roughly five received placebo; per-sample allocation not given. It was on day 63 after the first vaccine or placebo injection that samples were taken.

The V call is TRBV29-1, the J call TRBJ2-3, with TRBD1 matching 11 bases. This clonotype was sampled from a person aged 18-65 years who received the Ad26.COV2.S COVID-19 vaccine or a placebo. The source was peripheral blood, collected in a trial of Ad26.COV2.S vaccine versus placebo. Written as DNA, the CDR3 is TGCAGCGAGCGGACAGGGGGCGCAACGCAGTATTTT. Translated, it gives CSERTGGATQYF.